This T cell receptor (beta chain) was captured in a study of blood T cells in healthy people across ages. The study, taken as a whole, reports: Naive CD4+ cells and diversity were both higher in long-lived donors than in aged donors. Roughly linear age-related decline in beta diversity appeared, significant by age roughly 40. Changes in expanded clonotypes were possibly confounded, as the CMV status of donors was unknown.

This clonotype appeared a few times. The antigen remains undetermined. Using a J-beta primer mix together with a sample-barcoded 5' primer, a second PCR was run for about 6 to 12 cycles. Each sample yielded at least 2.5 million CDR3-containing paired-end reads. Each CDR3 protein gets one entry after TCRdb re-called the 5' RACE reads with MiXCR. Here the sample spans more than 650,000 distinct CDR3 sequences, about 20% being singletons. This CDR3 has 12 residues. Trimming left V 0 bases short and J 6 bases short, with 4 bases between. The germline gives CDR1 WSHSY, CDR2 SAAADI. This rearrangement joins TRBV10-2 to TRBJ2-3, with no clear D. This TCR was sampled from an older man in good health. The sample was blood. This CDR3 is CASSESVDTQYF. The CDR3, as DNA: TGCGCCAGCAGTGAGTCGGTGGATACGCAGTATTTT.